This TCR beta chain stems from a study of T cells after yellow fever vaccination. The V end lost 3 bases, the J end lost 3 bases, and 12 bases lay between the germline ends. The CDR3 has 15 residues. The germline V gene has CDR1 SGHAT and CDR2 FQNNGV. MiXCR was run by TCRdb on the 5' RACE reads, yielding one entry per CDR3 protein. In the table there are approximately 550,000 distinct CDR3 sequences, roughly 14% of which are singletons. The chain has TRBV11-2 and TRBJ1-5; a possible D gene is TRBD1 (5 bases). This specimen consisted of PBMCs, obtained on the day of the yellow fever booster vaccination. This sequence was found in a man aged 30-40 years who received the YFV17D yellow fever vaccine. CDR3 amino acids: CASSLGPLDNQPQHF. CDR3 nucleotide sequence: TGTGCCAGCAGCTTGGGGCCGTTAGACAATCAGCCCCAGCATTTT.